The 2 T cell receptor beta chains presented below share a single source sample, sequenced in a study of blood T cell repertoires in COVID-19. Clones were read by immunoSEQ multiplex PCR, and TCRdb kept only the in-frame ones, dropping some. The data show 100,000 or so clones, with over 65% seen just once and roughly 4% held by the top ten. What was sequenced was peripheral blood. The receptors were sampled from a human donor in a cohort sampled during active COVID-19.

This sequence joins TRBV11-2 and TRBJ1-5; D gene uncertain. The CDR3 loop spans 13 amino acids. In germline, CDR1 is SGHAT, CDR2 FQNNGV. The V and J ends lost 5 bases and 9 bases respectively, with 14 bases between them. CDR3 nucleotides: TGTGCCAGCAGCGTGGGCCACGCCGGGCCCCAGCATTTT. Residues: CASSVGHAGPQHF.

This rearrangement joins TRBV7-2 to TRBJ2-2, with D hard to call. V lost 0 bases and J 3 bases, leaving 8 bases between the germline ends. Germline V gene data show CDR1 as SGHTA and CDR2 as FQGNSA. The CDR3 spans 15 residues. As DNA, the CDR3 is TGTGCCAGCAGCTTAGCGCAGGTTTACACCGGGGAGCTGTTTTTT. The encoded protein is CASSLAQVYTGELFF.